One sample yielded the 29 T cell receptor beta chains listed below, sequenced in a study of blood T cell repertoires in COVID-19. The assay was immunoSEQ multiplex PCR, and TCRdb's table has in-frame clones only and misses some. Among around 190,000 clones listed, 84% were seen once. What was sequenced was PBMCs or T cells enriched from blood (not recorded which). Receptor source: a woman younger than 45 who had been exposed to COVID-19.

This chain joins TRBV7-2 and TRBJ1-1; D perhaps matches TRBD1 (6 bases). CDR1 is SGHTA, CDR2 FQGNSA, per germline. The length of the CDR3 is 16 residues. Trimming cost V 1 base and J 1 base, with 13 bases left between them. The CDR3 DNA is TGTGCCAGCAGCTTAGGGGGGGGGCGCGGGAACACTGAAGCTTTCTTT. Protein product: CASSLGGGRGNTEAFF.

V is TRBV19 and J is TRBJ2-1; D remains ambiguous. V gave up 5 bases and J gave up 12 bases, with 20 bases separating them. The CDR3 loop spans 14 amino acids. Germline CDR1 reads LNHDA; CDR2 reads SQIVND (reference sequence). CDR3 sequence (DNA): TGTGCCAGTAGTCCGGTACCGGGTCCCCAAGGGCAGTTCTTC. Protein: CASSPVPGPQGQFF.

The genes are TRBV6-2 or TRBV6-3 and TRBJ2-3, with D tentatively TRBD1 (6 bases). CDR1 and CDR2 (germline): MNHEY, SVGEGT. The CDR3 is 17 amino acids. V lost 0 bases and J lost 4, with 17 bases in between. The CDR3 region has the DNA TGTGCCAGCAGTTACTCGAAACCCTTACAGGGCGCAGATACGCAGTATTTT. Its protein is CASSYSKPLQGADTQYF.

This clone is labeled medium-sized (0.01 to 0.1%). The chain carries TRBV5-6 and TRBJ1-2, with unresolved D. V shed 0 bases and J shed 4 bases, with 13 bases lying between them. Germline V gene data show CDR1 as SGHDT and CDR2 as YYEEEE. CDR3 size: 15 residues. CDR3 bases: TGTGCCAGCAGCTTGGCAGGACGGAGGCTCTATGGCTACACCTTC. This sequence encodes CASSLAGRRLYGYTF.

The genes are TRBV7-2 and TRBJ1-1; D not certain. This CDR3 has 13 amino acids. Germline CDR1 is SGHTA and CDR2 is FQGNSA. V was clipped by 5 bases and J by 0 bases, with 7 bases between them. CDR3 region: CASSLSMNTEAFF. In DNA, the CDR3 is TGTGCCAGCAGCCTTTCTATGAACACTGAAGCTTTCTTT.

The table lists this clone with a few counts. The gene calls are TRBV7-9 and TRBJ2-7; the D gene is possibly TRBD2 (7 bases). Trimming shortened V by 10 bases and J by 2 bases, and 12 bases separated the two germline ends. Germline V gene lookup returns CDR1 SEHNR and CDR2 FQNEAQ (reference sequence). The CDR3 contains 12 residues. The CDR3 sequence: CATEGGTYEQYF. Written as DNA, the CDR3 is TGTGCCACCGAGGGGGGGACCTACGAGCAGTACTTC.

The gene calls are TRBV5-4 and TRBJ2-3; D may be TRBD1 (6 bases). The CDR3 consists of 13 residues. Germline CDR1 is SGHNT and CDR2 is YYREEE (reference sequence). The V end lost 5 bases, the J end lost 3 bases, and 10 bases lay between the germline ends. The CDR3 here is CASRLQGTDTQYF. The CDR3 DNA follows: TGTGCCAGCAGATTACAGGGTACAGATACGCAGTATTTT.

The chain combines TRBV7-6 with TRBJ2-3; 7 bases fit TRBD1. The ends lost 0 bases at V and 1 base at J; junction bases unmatched: 7. Germline V gene sequence: CDR1 SGHVS, CDR2 FNYEAQ. The CDR3 sequence is 17 residues long. CDR3 nucleotides: TGTGCCAGCAGCTTAGCGTGGAGTACAGGGGGCACAGATACGCAGTATTTT. The encoded protein is CASSLAWSTGGTDTQYF.

The rearrangement joins TRBV6-2 or TRBV6-3 to TRBJ2-6; maybe TRBD1 (5 bases). The CDR3 is made up of 15 amino acids. Per the germline V gene, CDR1 is MNHEY and CDR2 is SVGEGT. Trimming pared 4 bases from V and 2 bases from J, leaving 9 bases between. CDR3 coding DNA: TGTGCCAGCAGTTTAACAGGAGCTGGGGCCAACGTCCTGACTTTC. This translates into CASSLTGAGANVLTF.

The genes are TRBV7-9 and TRBJ2-7; no definite D call. The V and J ends lost 1 base and 6 bases respectively, with 7 bases between them. CDR1 and CDR2 (germline): SEHNR, FQNEAQ (reference sequence). The CDR3 loop spans 12 amino acids. This CDR3 reads CASSLDRVEQYF. The CDR3 nucleotides are TGTGCCAGCAGCTTAGATCGGGTCGAGCAGTACTTC.

V usage is TRBV7-6 and J usage is TRBJ2-2; 7 nucleotides align to TRBD1. There are 14 residues in the CDR3. Germline V gene data show CDR1 as SGHVS and CDR2 as FNYEAQ. J was trimmed by 9 bases and V by 1 base; bases with no gene match: 5. CDR3: CASSLGQGVWELFF. DNA for the CDR3: TGTGCCAGCAGCTTAGGACAGGGAGTTTGGGAGCTGTTTTTT.

The J gene is TRBJ1-2, the V gene TRBV5-4; 7 bases fit TRBD1. The trim removed 4 bases at V and 4 bases at J, leaving 16 bases unmatched. The CDR3 consists of 17 residues. Germline assignment: CDR1 SGHNT and CDR2 YYREEE (reference sequence). The CDR3 nucleotides are TGTGCCAGCAGCCCGGAGGGGGCCTTCCGGGGCGCCTATGGCTACACCTTC. It specifies CASSPEGAFRGAYGYTF.

In nucleotides, the CDR3 is TGTGCCAGCAGCTTAGCAGGGAGGCCCACAGATACGCAGTATTTT. This sequence encodes CASSLAGRPTDTQYF. The chain employs TRBV7-8 and TRBJ2-3; D is perhaps TRBD2 (6 bases). V gave up 0 bases and J gave up 2 bases, with 9 bases separating them. The CDR3 contains 15 residues. Germline V lookup: CDR1 SGHVS, CDR2 FQNEAQ.

The chain is built from TRBV12-3 or TRBV12-4 and TRBJ2-1; D may be TRBD1 (6 bases). With 5 bases removed from V and 7 bases from J, the gap between germline ends came to 9 bases. There are 12 residues in the CDR3. This CDR3 is CASSPDSNEQFF. CDR3 in DNA: TGTGCCAGCAGTCCGGACAGTAATGAGCAGTTCTTC.

The chain recombines TRBV9 with TRBJ1-2; no definite D call. The V end was cut by 3 bases, the J end by 4 bases, with 7 bases between. Germline-derived CDR1 and CDR2 are SGDLS and YYNGEE. The CDR3 runs 12 residues. The CDR3 sequence is CASSASFYGYTF. CDR3 coding DNA: TGTGCCAGCAGCGCTAGTTTCTATGGCTACACCTTC. Looking up the rest from reference TRBV9 and TRBJ1-2 gives the full variable domain: DSGVTQTPKHLITATGQRVTLRCSPRSGDLSVYWYQQSLDQGLQFLIQYYNGEERAKGNILERFSAQQFPDLHSELNLSSLELGDSALYFCASSASFYGYTFGSGTRLTVV.

The V gene is TRBV7-2, the J gene TRBJ2-3; TRBD2 agrees at 12 bases. The V gene's germline CDR1 is SGHTA and CDR2 FQGNSA. The length of the CDR3 is 17 residues. V dropped 3 bases and J dropped 3; count of bases not matched to a gene: 7. In DNA, the CDR3 is TGTGCCAGCAGCTTTTCCGCTAGCGGGGGGGCTACAGATACGCAGTATTTT. Translating it yields CASSFSASGGATDTQYF.

The chain has TRBV10-3 and TRBJ2-7; maybe TRBD2 (5 bases). Trimming took 3 bases from V and 5 from J, leaving 11 bases between them. CDR1 ENHRY and CDR2 SYGVKD come from the germline V gene. The length of the CDR3 is 13 residues. The CDR3 protein is CAISESSGNEQYF. CDR3 bases: TGTGCCATCAGTGAATCGTCGGGAAACGAGCAGTACTTC.

J is TRBJ1-2 and V is TRBV3-1 (or the pseudogene TRBV3-2); perhaps TRBD1 as D (5 bases). Trimming stripped 2 bases from V and 5 bases from J, with 9 bases between. This CDR3 is 13 amino acids long. From germline, CDR1 is LGHDT and CDR2 YNNKEL (reference sequence). CDR3 nucleotide sequence: TGTGCCAGCAGCCAACAGGGTTTGTATGGCTACACCTTC. This encodes CASSQQGLYGYTF.

CDR3 sequence (DNA): TGCGCCAGCAGCTTAACCTCCGGGACAGGGGGCCCCTACGAGCAGTACTTC. As protein: CASSLTSGTGGPYEQYF. The chain joins TRBV5-1 to TRBJ2-7; 12 bases are a match to TRBD1. CDR1 and CDR2 (germline): SGHRS, YFSETQ. CDR3 length equals 17 residues. Unmatched junction bases numbered 8, after V lost 2 bases and J lost 2 bases.

Many counts were recorded for this clone. This chain uses TRBV18 with TRBJ1-6; 8 bases align to TRBD1. In germline, CDR1 is KGHSH, CDR2 LQKENI. The CDR3 covers 16 residues. V dropped 4 bases and J dropped 9; count of bases not matched to a gene: 11. The CDR3 protein is CASSLSPGQEFSPLHF. The CDR3, as DNA: TGTGCCAGCTCACTTTCACCGGGACAGGAATTTTCACCCCTCCACTTT.

This chain connects TRBV7-8 to TRBJ1-5; perhaps TRBD1 as D (5 bases). CDR3 length: 17 residues. Germline CDR1 reads SGHVS; CDR2 reads FQNEAQ. Deletions cut 2 bases from V and 0 bases from J, with 14 bases between. The CDR3 region is CASSLIGGDLSNQPQHF. The CDR3 bases are TGTGCCAGCAGCTTAATCGGGGGAGATCTTAGCAATCAGCCCCAGCATTTT.

This chain connects TRBV5-1 to TRBJ1-1, with D possibly TRBD1 on 5 matching bases. Germline CDR1 reads SGHRS; CDR2 reads YFSETQ. This CDR3 has 13 residues. V was cut by 1 base and J by 4 bases, with 8 bases left in between. CDR3 protein: CASSLFGATEAFF. The DNA for the CDR3 is TGCGCCAGCAGCTTGTTTGGGGCCACTGAAGCTTTCTTT.

The rearrangement links TRBV6-6 to TRBJ2-7; TRBD1 is a possible D gene (5 bases). CDR3 length equals 13 residues. Trimming stripped 5 bases from V and 2 bases from J, with 10 bases between. The germline CDR1 and CDR2 sequences are MNHNY and SVGAGI (reference sequence). The CDR3 DNA follows: TGTGCCAGCAGTGACAGTGGCCCCTACGAGCAGTACTTC. Residues: CASSDSGPYEQYF.

In the case of this clone: The junction differs from germline at one of its ends, possibly a read error. V and J are TRBV7-2 and TRBJ2-3, with 12 bases identical to TRBD2. The CDR3 runs to 15 residues. Germline values: CDR1 SGHTA, CDR2 FQGNSA. This CDR3 is CASSLAGGQGDTQYF. CDR3 sequence (DNA): TGTGCCAGCAGCCTAGCGGGGGGGCAGGGAGATACGCAGTATTTT.

The chain recombines TRBV6-5 with TRBJ2-7, with TRBD1 matching 10 bases. Unmatched junction bases numbered 4, after V lost 4 bases and J lost 4 bases. The CDR3 totals 14 residues. Germline values: CDR1 MNHEY, CDR2 SVGAGI. CDR3 sequence (DNA): TGTGCCAGCAGTTTGACAGGGGGCATTTACGAGCAGTACTTC. Its protein is CASSLTGGIYEQYF.

V usage is TRBV12-5 and J usage is TRBJ1-5; D is possibly TRBD1 (6 bases). This CDR3 is 14 amino acids long. Trimming took off 4 bases at V and 9 bases at J, with 16 bases between the two ends. CDR1 is LGHNT and CDR2 is FRNRAP in the germline V gene. CDR3 DNA sequence: TGTGCTAGTGGTTATCAGGGGTCCTATCGGCCCCAGCATTTT. This translates into CASGYQGSYRPQHF. Full variable domain (outside the CDR3, taken from reference TRBV12-5 and TRBJ1-5): DARVTQTPRHKVTEMGQEVTMRCQPILGHNTVFWYRQTMMQGLELLAYFRNRAPLDDSGMPKDRFSAEMPDATLATLKIQPSEPRDSAVYFCASGYQGSYRPQHFGDGTRLSIL.

The V call is TRBV2, the J call TRBJ1-1, with D maybe TRBD1 (5 bases). Germline CDR1 SNHLY, CDR2 FYNNEI. V lost 3 bases to trimming and J lost 5 bases, with 10 bases between them. The CDR3 totals 13 residues. The chain's CDR3 is CASSEQGGTEAFF. The CDR3 DNA reads TGTGCCAGCAGTGAGCAGGGTGGAACTGAAGCTTTCTTT.

This chain connects TRBV2 to TRBJ1-6; maybe TRBD1 (5 bases). V was pared by 6 bases and J by 3 bases, with 15 bases between. The length of the CDR3 is 16 residues. CDR1 and CDR2 (germline): SNHLY, FYNNEI. The CDR3 region is CASSWAGGNYNSPLHF. The CDR3 DNA is TGTGCCAGCAGCTGGGCGGGGGGGAACTATAATTCACCCCTCCACTTT.

The chain couples TRBV7-2 to TRBJ1-1, with D unclear. This CDR3 is built from 14 residues. V lost 0 bases, J lost 8 bases, and 13 bases lay in between. Germline CDR1 is SGHTA and CDR2 is FQGNSA. This CDR3 reads CASSLALRPGEAFF. DNA of the CDR3: TGTGCCAGCAGCTTAGCCCTCCGCCCAGGCGAAGCTTTCTTT.